Shown below are 18 T cell receptor beta chains from a single sample sequenced in a study of quantifying T cell responses using KT2 cells. Turning to the study itself: TCR alpha and beta constant-region primers primed reverse transcription of RNA.

A single-stranded UMI oligo with SP2 sequence was ligated to cDNA 3' ends. An equimolar mix of RC1.1 and RC1.2 primed the beta chain across TRBC1 and TRBC2. Each CDR3 protein is one row after TCRdb ran MiXCR on the UMI-ligation and nested PCR reads. Of tens of thousands of distinct CDR3 sequences listed, approximately 10% are singletons. Sequences were obtained from PBMCs spiked with cells of the T cell clone KT2. Receptor source: a human donor.

This clonotype was picked up a small number of times. The rearrangement links TRBV6-5 to TRBJ2-3; weak D call: TRBD2 (6 bases). Trimming left V 2 bases short and J 0 bases short, with 15 bases between. The germline CDR1 and CDR2 sequences are MNHEY and SVGAGI. The CDR3 is 17 residues long. CDR3 DNA sequence: TGTGCCAGCAGTTACGGGCTAGCGAGACCTAGCACAGATACGCAGTATTTT. Its translation: CASSYGLARPSTDTQYF.

This clonotype was counted ten times or more. The J gene is TRBJ1-2, the V gene TRBV7-9; D might be TRBD1 (5 bases). V was pared by 5 bases and J by 8 bases, with 21 bases between. Germline lookup yields CDR1 SEHNR and CDR2 FQNEAQ (reference sequence). This CDR3 region has 15 residues. This chain's CDR3 is CASSGEGARLRGYTF. CDR3 DNA: TGTGCCAGCAGCGGGGAAGGGGCCCGGCTACGGGGCTACACCTTC.

This clonotype was picked up many times. V gene TRBV6-1 combines with J gene TRBJ1-1; 9 bases agree with TRBD1. CDR3 size: 16 residues. The germline V gene has CDR1 MNHNS and CDR2 SASEGT. After removal of 6 bases from V and 5 bases from J, the junction contained 13 bases not matched to a gene. The CDR3 DNA sequence: TGTGCCAGCAGGTCATCGACAGGGGGGGTTTTTACTGAAGCTTTCTTT. Residues: CASRSSTGGVFTEAFF.

This clonotype was seen many times. V and J are TRBV20-1 and TRBJ2-3, with 7 nucleotides matching TRBD2. The ends lost 3 bases at V and 2 bases at J; junction bases unmatched: 14. Per the germline V gene, CDR1 is DFQATT and CDR2 is SNEGSKA (reference sequence). CDR3 length: 17 amino acids. The CDR3 region is CSASVLADQTSTDTQYF. CDR3 in DNA: TGCAGTGCTAGTGTTCTAGCGGACCAGACCTCCACAGATACGCAGTATTTT.

V is TRBV29-1 and J is TRBJ1-1; no clear D gene. V was cut by 7 bases and J by 1 base, with 19 bases left in between. CDR1 and CDR2 (germline): SQVTM, ANQGSEA. The CDR3 extends over 15 amino acids. The CDR3 loop is CSATLGWEWNTEAFF. CDR3 sequence (DNA): TGCAGCGCCACACTGGGGTGGGAATGGAACACTGAAGCTTTCTTT.

The rearrangement links TRBV12-3 or TRBV12-4 to TRBJ2-7, with 7 bases lining up with TRBD2. The CDR3 has 13 residues. Trimming at V came to 7 bases and at J to 2 bases, leaving 5 bases not matched to a gene. The CDR3 bases are TGTGCCAGCACCCTAGCGGAAACCTACGAGCAGTACTTC. Translated, it gives CASTLAETYEQYF.

V and J are TRBV6-2 or TRBV6-3 and TRBJ1-3; D is unclear. There are 13 residues in the CDR3. Between the trimmed V and J ends, which lost 4 bases and 8 bases, there was a span of 12 bases. Looked up from germline, CDR1 is MNHEY and CDR2 is SVGEGT. This CDR3 reads CASSSFSGDTIYF. In nucleotides, the CDR3 is TGTGCCAGCAGTTCCTTCTCCGGAGACACCATATATTTT.

This clonotype was counted ten times or more. The J gene is TRBJ2-4, the V gene TRBV7-2; 7 bases align to TRBD2. The germline CDR1 and CDR2 sequences are SGHTA and FQGNSA. With 1 base clipped from V and 5 bases from J, the junction kept 5 bases outside the gene matches. The CDR3 sequence is 15 residues long. The CDR3 DNA follows: TGTGCCAGCAGCTTAGTGGGGGGAGGGGAAAACATTCAGTACTTC. Amino acids: CASSLVGGGENIQYF. The whole variable domain, filled in from reference TRBV7-2 and TRBJ2-4, reads GAGVSQSPSNKVTEKGKDVELRCDPISGHTALYWYRQSLGQGLEFLIYFQGNSAPDKSGLPSDRFSAERTGGSVSTLTIQRTQQEDSAVYLCASSLVGGGENIQYFGAGTRLSVL.

This clonotype was seen ten or more times. Sequence at one end of the junction differs from germline and may be a read error. The rearrangement uses TRBV20-1 and TRBJ2-3; 7 positions agree with TRBD2. This CDR3 comprises 17 residues. Per germline, CDR1 DFQATT and CDR2 SNEGSKA (reference sequence). CDR3 amino acids: CSARGSSGALITDTQYF. The CDR3 coding sequence is TGCAGTGCCAGAGGGTCGAGCGGGGCTCTCATCACAGATACGCAGTATTTT.

This chain connects TRBV7-2 to TRBJ2-3; 9 bases match TRBD2. The J segment lost 11 bases and the V segment lost 1 base, leaving 7 bases of the junction unmatched. CDR1 is SGHTA and CDR2 is FQGNSA in the germline V gene. The CDR3 totals 14 residues. The CDR3 bases are TGTGCCAGCAGCTTAGGACTAGCGGAGAGTATGCAGTATTTT. It specifies CASSLGLAESMQYF.

Here the CDR3 reads CASNLKTGTWAGELFF. CDR3 DNA: TGTGCCAGCAACCTCAAAACGGGAACGTGGGCCGGGGAGCTGTTTTTT. The genes are TRBV5-4 and TRBJ2-2; perhaps TRBD2 as D (5 bases). The CDR3 consists of 16 residues. Trimming stripped 6 bases from V and 6 bases from J, with 21 bases between. Germline loops: CDR1 SGHNT, CDR2 YYREEE (reference sequence).

This clonotype came up many times. The V and J genes are TRBV6-5 and TRBJ1-2; 9 bases align to TRBD1. The germline gives CDR1 MNHEY, CDR2 SVGAGI. The CDR3 length is 14 residues. V lost 6 bases to trimming and J lost 5 bases; unmatched junction nucleotides: 7. CDR3 residues: CASSAGTGYYGYTF. CDR3 DNA: TGTGCCAGCAGCGCTGGGACAGGGTATTATGGCTACACCTTC.

This clonotype has only a few counts. The V gene is TRBV18, the J gene TRBJ2-1; TRBD1 matches at 11 bases. The CDR3 has 15 residues. Germline CDR1 reads KGHSH; CDR2 reads LQKENI. V dropped 3 bases and J dropped 8; count of bases not matched to a gene: 6. CDR3 amino acids: CASSPFGQGADEQFF. CDR3 nucleotide sequence: TGTGCCAGCTCACCGTTTGGACAGGGGGCTGATGAGCAGTTCTTC.

The rearrangement links TRBV20-1 to TRBJ2-1; the match to TRBD2 covers 10 bases. In germline, CDR1 is DFQATT, CDR2 SNEGSKA (reference sequence). The junction had 3 bases not matched to a gene; V was cut back by 3 bases and J by 7 bases. There are 13 residues in the CDR3. The CDR3 protein is CSARVLAGNEQFF. In DNA form, the CDR3 reads TGCAGTGCTAGGGTACTAGCGGGGAATGAGCAGTTCTTC.

In its sample, this clonotype is medium-sized. V and J are TRBV5-5 and TRBJ1-5, with D hard to call. The length of the CDR3 is 13 residues. Germline lookup yields CDR1 SGHKS and CDR2 YYEKEE (reference sequence). With 2 bases removed from V and 8 bases from J, the gap between germline ends came to 11 bases. CDR3 loop: CASSLRGDEPQHF. CDR3 nucleotides: TGTGCCAGCAGCTTACGGGGAGATGAGCCCCAGCATTTT.

The chain's CDR3 is CSARELGTVYEQYF. DNA of the CDR3: TGCAGTGCTAGAGAATTGGGAACTGTCTACGAGCAGTACTTC. This chain uses TRBV20-1 with TRBJ2-7; D not certain. V was clipped by 0 bases and J by 3 bases, with 12 bases between them. Germline CDR1 reads DFQATT; CDR2 reads SNEGSKA (reference sequence). There are 14 residues in the CDR3.

This clonotype has a count of ten or more. V is TRBV13 and J is TRBJ2-2; D call uncertain. Trimming pared 0 bases from V and 2 bases from J, leaving 1 base between. There are 13 residues in the CDR3. Germline V CDR1 and CDR2: PRHDT, FYEKMQ (reference sequence). CDR3 sequence: CASSLGNTGELFF. For the CDR3, the DNA is TGTGCCAGCAGCTTAGGAAACACCGGGGAGCTGTTTTTT.

This clonotype was picked up a small number of times. This sequence joins TRBV11-2 and TRBJ2-2, with 10 bases identical to TRBD1. The CDR3 is 16 amino acids. Germline V CDR1 and CDR2: SGHAT, FQNNGV. V shed 1 base and J 6 bases; nucleotides not matched to a gene: 5. Here the CDR3 DNA reads TGTGCCAGCAGCTTAGCTTGGACAGGGGGAGCCGGGGAGCTGTTTTTT. This gives the protein CASSLAWTGGAGELFF.